This is a list of T cell receptor beta chains from one sample in a study of blood T cell repertoires in COVID-19. Profiled with immunoSEQ multiplex PCR; TCRdb holds only in-frame clones, not every one. The repertoire includes under 150,000 clones, nearly 85% of them detected once, and more than 3% sits in the top ten. The sample consisted of PBMCs or T cells enriched from blood (not recorded which). The origin of the receptors is a man over 45 in a cohort exposed to, infected with or recovered from COVID-19 (not recorded which). Each CDR3 is given with its conserved first and last residue. D genes are given only for firm matches. For some rows the clone size is stated as once, few or many, or as a class when expanded; others skip it.

d_gene: -
v_gene: TRBV19
abundance: -
j_gene: TRBJ2-5
CDR3aa: CASSTGTLPRKETQYF
CDR3nt: TGTGCCAGCAGCACAGGGACCTTACCCCGAAAAGAGACCCAGTACTTC

d_gene: TRBD1
v_gene: TRBV6-2/TRBV6-3
abundance: -
j_gene: TRBJ2-3
CDR3aa: CASSSWTGGYTDTQYF
CDR3nt: TGTGCCAGCAGTAGCTGGACAGGGGGTTACACAGATACGCAGTATTTT

d_gene: -
v_gene: TRBV30
abundance: -
j_gene: TRBJ1-1
CDR3aa: CAWSVSGSGLLNTEAFF
CDR3nt: TGTGCCTGGAGTGTGAGTGGTTCAGGACTTCTGAACACTGAAGCTTTCTTT

d_gene: -
v_gene: TRBV5-1
abundance: -
j_gene: TRBJ1-1
CDR3aa: CASSLTGTGTNTEAFF
CDR3nt: TGCGCCAGCAGCTTGACAGGGACGGGGACAAACACTGAAGCTTTCTTT

d_gene: -
v_gene: TRBV18
abundance: -
j_gene: TRBJ1-6
CDR3aa: CASSPAGVGGSPLHF
CDR3nt: TGTGCCAGCTCACCTGCAGGCGTCGGGGGATCACCCCTCCACTTT

d_gene: TRBD1
v_gene: TRBV9
abundance: -
j_gene: TRBJ1-3
CDR3aa: CASSGDRATGNTIYF
CDR3nt: TGTGCCAGCAGCGGGGACAGGGCGACTGGAAACACCATATATTTT

d_gene: -
v_gene: TRBV15
abundance: -
j_gene: TRBJ2-7
CDR3aa: CATSQQGLSYEQYF
CDR3nt: TGTGCCACCTCCCAACAGGGTCTCTCCTACGAGCAGTACTTC

d_gene: -
v_gene: TRBV21-1
abundance: -
j_gene: TRBJ2-2
CDR3aa: CASARLGGGTGELFF
CDR3nt: TGTGCCAGCGCTCGACTGGGGGGAGGAACCGGGGAGCTGTTTTTT

d_gene: TRBD1
v_gene: TRBV12-5
abundance: -
j_gene: TRBJ2-1
CDR3aa: CASGLGQTGGSYNEQFF
CDR3nt: TGTGCTAGTGGTTTGGGACAAACAGGGGGCTCCTACAATGAGCAGTTCTTC

d_gene: -
v_gene: TRBV9
abundance: once
j_gene: TRBJ1-2
CDR3aa: CASSVWGSGRSGYTF
CDR3nt: TGTGCCAGCAGCGTATGGGGCTCGGGTCGGAGTGGCTACACCTTC

d_gene: TRBD1
v_gene: TRBV28
abundance: once
j_gene: TRBJ2-4
CDR3aa: CASSSLLATGGLDIQYF
CDR3nt: TGTGCCAGCAGTTCCCTCCTCGCGACAGGGGGCTTGGACATTCAGTACTTC

d_gene: -
v_gene: TRBV28
abundance: -
j_gene: TRBJ1-5
CDR3aa: CASTLRGTLNQPQHF
CDR3nt: TGTGCCAGCACCCTAAGGGGGACCCTCAATCAGCCCCAGCATTTT

d_gene: TRBD2
v_gene: TRBV13
abundance: -
j_gene: TRBJ2-7
CDR3aa: CASSPRLAGGYYEQYF
CDR3nt: TGTGCCAGCAGCCCCCGACTAGCGGGAGGGTACTACGAGCAGTACTTC

d_gene: -
v_gene: TRBV15
abundance: -
j_gene: TRBJ2-1
CDR3aa: CATSRAGSDNEQFF
CDR3nt: TGTGCCACCAGCAGAGCCGGGTCGGACAATGAGCAGTTCTTC

d_gene: -
v_gene: TRBV4-2
abundance: -
j_gene: TRBJ2-4
CDR3aa: CASSQVGQREKNIQYF
CDR3nt: TGTGCCAGCAGCCAAGTGGGACAGCGGGAGAAAAACATTCAGTACTTC

d_gene: -
v_gene: TRBV20-1
abundance: once
j_gene: TRBJ2-7
CDR3aa: CSASQAGLGGEQYF
CDR3nt: TGCAGTGCTAGTCAGGCAGGTCTCGGGGGCGAGCAGTACTTC

d_gene: TRBD1
v_gene: TRBV5-6
abundance: -
j_gene: TRBJ1-2
CDR3aa: CASSSGQGLIYGYTF
CDR3nt: TGTGCCAGCAGCTCCGGACAGGGCCTGATCTATGGCTACACCTTC

d_gene: TRBD1
v_gene: TRBV6-5
abundance: -
j_gene: TRBJ2-7
CDR3aa: CASSSGQGVYEQYF
CDR3nt: TGTGCCAGCAGTTCCGGACAGGGGGTCTACGAGCAGTACTTC

d_gene: TRBD1
v_gene: TRBV19
abundance: -
j_gene: TRBJ1-5
CDR3aa: CASSSTGGGVPQHF
CDR3nt: TGTGCCAGTAGTAGCACAGGGGGCGGCGTGCCCCAGCATTTT

d_gene: TRBD1
v_gene: TRBV30
abundance: once
j_gene: TRBJ1-5
CDR3aa: CAWTGQGAIQPQHF
CDR3nt: TGTGCCTGGACCGGGCAGGGGGCTATACAGCCCCAGCATTTT

d_gene: -
v_gene: TRBV5-1
abundance: -
j_gene: TRBJ2-3
CDR3aa: CASSLAGRGDTQYF
CDR3nt: TGCGCCAGCAGCTTGGCCGGGAGAGGGGATACGCAGTATTTT

d_gene: TRBD1
v_gene: TRBV19
abundance: -
j_gene: TRBJ1-1
CDR3aa: CASSIGTEYTEAFF
CDR3nt: TGTGCCAGTAGTATCGGGACAGAGTACACTGAAGCTTTCTTT

d_gene: TRBD1
v_gene: TRBV24-1
abundance: -
j_gene: TRBJ1-5
CDR3aa: CATSDSGTELNQPQHF
CDR3nt: TGTGCCACCAGTGATTCCGGGACAGAACTCAATCAGCCCCAGCATTTT

d_gene: TRBD1
v_gene: TRBV5-1
abundance: -
j_gene: TRBJ2-7
CDR3aa: CASSLVIGTGSYEQYF
CDR3nt: TGCGCCAGCAGCTTGGTAATTGGGACAGGATCCTACGAGCAGTACTTC

d_gene: -
v_gene: TRBV6-6
abundance: -
j_gene: TRBJ2-2
CDR3aa: CATEPGYTGELFF
CDR3nt: TGTGCCACCGAACCAGGCTACACCGGGGAGCTGTTTTTT

d_gene: -
v_gene: TRBV6-5
abundance: -
j_gene: TRBJ1-6
CDR3aa: CASSQSGGFNSPLHF
CDR3nt: TGTGCCAGCAGTCAATCGGGGGGGTTTAATTCACCCCTCCACTTT

d_gene: TRBD1
v_gene: TRBV5-1
abundance: few
j_gene: TRBJ1-1
CDR3aa: CASSLAAGGWTEAFF
CDR3nt: TGCGCCAGCAGTTTGGCGGCAGGGGGCTGGACTGAAGCTTTCTTT

d_gene: -
v_gene: TRBV28
abundance: -
j_gene: TRBJ1-3
CDR3aa: CASSLEDSGNTIYF
CDR3nt: TGTGCCAGCAGCCTCGAGGACTCTGGAAACACCATATATTTT

d_gene: -
v_gene: TRBV30
abundance: -
j_gene: TRBJ1-5
CDR3aa: CAWSLTASNQPQHF
CDR3nt: TGTGCCTGGAGTTTGACAGCTAGCAATCAGCCCCAGCATTTT

d_gene: -
v_gene: TRBV7-9
abundance: -
j_gene: TRBJ1-2
CDR3aa: CASSLLDRQANYGYTF
CDR3nt: TGTGCCAGCAGCTTATTAGACAGGCAAGCTAACTATGGCTACACCTTC

d_gene: TRBD2
v_gene: TRBV5-1
abundance: -
j_gene: TRBJ2-3
CDR3aa: CASSLSGGGADTQYF
CDR3nt: TGCGCCAGCAGCCTTAGCGGGGGTGGAGCAGATACGCAGTATTTT

d_gene: TRBD2
v_gene: TRBV4-1
abundance: -
j_gene: TRBJ2-7
CDR3aa: CASSHALQREVSEQYF
CDR3nt: TGCGCCAGCAGCCACGCCCTCCAGCGGGAGGTATCCGAGCAGTACTTC

d_gene: -
v_gene: TRBV19
abundance: -
j_gene: TRBJ1-1
CDR3aa: CASSILVGETEAFF
CDR3nt: TGTGCCAGTAGTATCCTCGTCGGGGAAACTGAAGCTTTCTTT

d_gene: -
v_gene: TRBV11-2
abundance: -
j_gene: TRBJ1-1
CDR3aa: CASSFDTEAFF
CDR3nt: TGTGCCAGCAGCTTCGACACTGAAGCTTTCTTT

d_gene: TRBD2
v_gene: TRBV25-1
abundance: -
j_gene: TRBJ2-2
CDR3aa: CASSDASGRAVTGELFF
CDR3nt: TGTGCCAGCAGTGACGCTAGCGGGAGGGCGGTCACCGGGGAGCTGTTTTTT

d_gene: TRBD1
v_gene: TRBV6-5
abundance: -
j_gene: TRBJ1-2
CDR3aa: CASRKDRVGFDGYTF
CDR3nt: TGTGCCAGCAGAAAGGACAGGGTCGGCTTCGACGGCTACACCTTC

d_gene: -
v_gene: TRBV6-5
abundance: -
j_gene: TRBJ1-1
CDR3aa: CASSYSRGKTEAFF
CDR3nt: TGTGCCAGCAGTTACTCCAGGGGAAAAACTGAAGCTTTCTTT

d_gene: -
v_gene: TRBV27
abundance: -
j_gene: TRBJ2-3
CDR3aa: CASSLSLAPSTDTQYF
CDR3nt: TGTGCCAGCAGTTTATCCCTAGCTCCTAGCACAGATACGCAGTATTTT

d_gene: -
v_gene: TRBV27
abundance: -
j_gene: TRBJ2-1
CDR3aa: CASSLDSPNEQFF
CDR3nt: TGTGCCAGCAGTTTGGACAGCCCCAATGAGCAGTTCTTC

d_gene: TRBD1
v_gene: TRBV30
abundance: -
j_gene: TRBJ1-2
CDR3aa: CAWTSQQGLYGYTF
CDR3nt: TGTGCCTGGACCAGCCAACAGGGGCTCTATGGCTACACCTTC

d_gene: -
v_gene: TRBV28
abundance: -
j_gene: TRBJ1-1
CDR3aa: CASSLVAANTEAFF
CDR3nt: TGTGCCAGCAGTTTAGTAGCTGCGAACACTGAAGCTTTCTTT

d_gene: -
v_gene: TRBV6-6
abundance: once
j_gene: TRBJ2-3
CDR3aa: CATRGSSTDTQYF
CDR3nt: TGTGCCACCCGCGGATCGAGCACAGATACGCAGTATTTT

d_gene: TRBD2
v_gene: TRBV7-2
abundance: once
j_gene: TRBJ2-7
CDR3aa: CASSFFDLAGGPTYEQYF
CDR3nt: TGTGCCAGCAGCTTCTTCGATCTAGCGGGGGGGCCAACCTACGAGCAGTACTTC

d_gene: -
v_gene: TRBV21-1
abundance: -
j_gene: TRBJ2-1
CDR3aa: CASSKGGTSGRVLEQFF
CDR3nt: TGTGCCAGCAGCAAAGGAGGGACTAGCGGGAGGGTTTTGGAGCAGTTCTTC

d_gene: -
v_gene: TRBV6-5
abundance: -
j_gene: TRBJ1-1
CDR3aa: CASSRRGMNTEAFF
CDR3nt: TGTGCCAGCAGTCGCAGAGGTATGAACACTGAAGCTTTCTTT

d_gene: TRBD1
v_gene: TRBV13
abundance: once
j_gene: TRBJ1-2
CDR3aa: CASSHIRQGGGYTF
CDR3nt: TGTGCCAGCAGCCATATCAGACAGGGGGGTGGCTACACCTTC

d_gene: -
v_gene: TRBV30
abundance: few
j_gene: TRBJ1-5
CDR3aa: CAWSRRGGNQPQHF
CDR3nt: TGTGCCTGGAGTCGGAGGGGGGGGAATCAGCCCCAGCATTTT

d_gene: TRBD2
v_gene: TRBV5-8
abundance: -
j_gene: TRBJ2-5
CDR3aa: CASTFTSGSSGQETQYF
CDR3nt: TGTGCCAGCACCTTTACTAGCGGGAGTTCCGGACAAGAGACCCAGTACTTC

d_gene: TRBD2
v_gene: TRBV5-1
abundance: -
j_gene: TRBJ2-5
CDR3aa: CASSPGLAGETQYF
CDR3nt: TGCGCCAGCTCCCCGGGACTAGCGGGAGAGACCCAGTACTTC

d_gene: -
v_gene: TRBV7-9
abundance: -
j_gene: TRBJ2-7
CDR3aa: CASSSGEEAEQYF
CDR3nt: TGTGCCAGCAGCTCCGGCGAAGAGGCCGAGCAGTACTTC

d_gene: -
v_gene: TRBV3-1/TRBV3-2
abundance: -
j_gene: TRBJ1-1
CDR3aa: CASRGRTEAFF
CDR3nt: TGTGCCAGCAGGGGGAGAACTGAAGCTTTCTTT

d_gene: TRBD1
v_gene: TRBV9
abundance: -
j_gene: TRBJ1-1
CDR3aa: CASSVDRADTEAFF
CDR3nt: TGTGCCAGCAGCGTCGACAGGGCGGACACTGAAGCTTTCTTT

d_gene: TRBD2
v_gene: TRBV30
abundance: -
j_gene: TRBJ2-2
CDR3aa: CAWSPRREAGENTGELFF
CDR3nt: TGTGCCTGGAGCCCAAGACGGGAGGCGGGGGAGAACACCGGGGAGCTGTTTTTT

d_gene: TRBD2
v_gene: TRBV11-2
abundance: -
j_gene: TRBJ2-5
CDR3aa: CASTPRGVAGETQYF
CDR3nt: TGTGCCAGCACACCCCGGGGGGTTGCTGGAGAGACCCAGTACTTC

d_gene: TRBD1
v_gene: TRBV13
abundance: -
j_gene: TRBJ1-1
CDR3aa: CASSLDRGVTEAFF
CDR3nt: TGTGCCAGCAGCTTGGACAGGGGTGTCACTGAAGCTTTCTTT

d_gene: TRBD1
v_gene: TRBV5-1
abundance: -
j_gene: TRBJ2-7
CDR3aa: CASSVGTGGYEQYF
CDR3nt: TGCGCCAGCAGCGTCGGGACAGGGGGATACGAGCAGTACTTC